This TCR beta chain was captured by sequencing in a study of shared clonotypes between healthy human individuals. Findings and caveats of the study: Among a few donors, roughly 5% of naive CD4 clonotypes were found in common. Represented diversity (both genetic and exposure-history) was limited by the small number of donors. The sole specimen, blood, was sampled, and tissue repertoires likely differ.

The protocol was immunoSEQ multiplex PCR, while the TCRdb copy is restricted to in-frame clones and leaves out a portion. This table holds a few hundred thousand clones, more than 95% found once. About this clone itself: As yet, its antigen is unknown.

This CDR3 has 18 residues. Germline V lookup: CDR1 SGHAT, CDR2 FQDESV (reference sequence). The V gene end was trimmed by 3 bases and the J gene end by 2 bases; junction bases not matched to a gene: 11. From CD4+ cells came CD45RA+ naive and CD45RA-negative memory subsets. This chain links TRBV11-1 with TRBJ2-7; 12 bases map to TRBD2. Specimen: naive CD4+ T cells sorted from blood. Subset specified: CD45RA+ positively selected. This TCR came from a woman aged 25 to 45 in good health. The CDR3 protein is CASSFSSLAGGSTYEQYF. The CDR3 nucleotides read TGTGCCAGCAGCTTTTCTTCACTAGCGGGAGGATCAACCTACGAGCAGTACTTC.